This entry concerns a single T cell receptor (beta chain). The data derive from a study of blood T cell repertoires in COVID-19. Across the study: In each case, the material was cDNA or gDNA derived from T cells, B-cell-depleted T cells, or PBMCs.

CDR1 is MNHEY and CDR2 is SVGEGT in the germline V gene. V trimming: 6 bases; J trimming: 6 bases; junction bases outside the gene matches: 11. CDR3 length equals 15 residues. Per the original methods: Amplification from reference gene primers served as the basis for estimated nucleated cell counts. Clones were read by immunoSEQ multiplex PCR, and TCRdb kept only the in-frame ones, dropping some. V and J calls and clone size come straight from that table; D and trimming were deduced from the DNA. The sample shows tens of thousands of clones, 80% to 90% of them seen only once. This TCR was sampled from a woman older than 75 with active or convalescent COVID-19. The chain couples TRBV6-2 or TRBV6-3 to TRBJ1-2; TRBD1 matches 9 bases. The specimen sequenced was peripheral blood. CDR3 nucleotide sequence: TGTGCCAGCAGCTCTACAGGGGGCTTAGCTCATGGCTACACCTTC. Its protein product is CASSSTGGLAHGYTF.